This note documents a single T cell receptor (beta chain) sequence. The antigen is undetermined. The data are from a study of cytomegalovirus exposure and HLA in healthy donors. Primers: 60 Vbeta forward and 13 Jbeta reverse. Clones were sequenced by immunoSEQ multiplex PCR, and TCRdb holds only the in-frame ones, with some missing. The sample lists about 200,000 clones, around 77% seen once, with just under 3% in the top ten. Donors likely had unrecorded immune exposures despite being nominally healthy when sampled. The study, taken as a whole, reports: By HLA locus, TCR association rates varied in a later analysis, with DRB1 showing the most and HLA-C the fewest.

This sequence was found in a woman aged 25-40 years in good health and CMV-seronegative. The material sequenced was PBMCs.

The CDR3 DNA follows: TGTGCCAGCAGCTTAGCCGTCAGGGGGATGAACGAGCAGTACTTC. Translation: CASSLAVRGMNEQYF. The V and J genes are TRBV7-6 and TRBJ2-7; the match to TRBD1 covers 7 bases. J lost 5 bases, V lost 0 bases, and 7 bases had no gene match. The CDR3 consists of 15 residues. The germline V gene encodes CDR1 SGHVS and CDR2 FNYEAQ.